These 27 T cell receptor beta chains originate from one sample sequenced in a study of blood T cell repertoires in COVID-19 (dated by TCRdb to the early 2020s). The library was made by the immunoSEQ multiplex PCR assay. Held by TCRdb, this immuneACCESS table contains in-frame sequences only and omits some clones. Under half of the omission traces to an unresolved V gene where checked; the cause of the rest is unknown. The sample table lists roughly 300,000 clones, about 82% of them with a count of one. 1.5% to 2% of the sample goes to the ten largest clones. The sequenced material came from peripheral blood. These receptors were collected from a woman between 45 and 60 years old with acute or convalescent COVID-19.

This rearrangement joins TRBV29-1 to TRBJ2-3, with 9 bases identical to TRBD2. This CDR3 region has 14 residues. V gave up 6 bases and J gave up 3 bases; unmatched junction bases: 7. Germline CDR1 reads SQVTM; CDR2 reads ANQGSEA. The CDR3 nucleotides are TGCAGCGTCGATAGCGGGAGTTGGACAGATACGCAGTATTTT. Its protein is CSVDSGSWTDTQYF.

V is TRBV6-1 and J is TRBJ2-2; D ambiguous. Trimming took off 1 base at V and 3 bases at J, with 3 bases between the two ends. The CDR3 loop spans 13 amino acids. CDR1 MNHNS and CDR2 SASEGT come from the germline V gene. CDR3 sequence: CASSEGDTGELFF. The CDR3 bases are TGTGCCAGCAGTGAAGGAGACACCGGGGAGCTGTTTTTT.

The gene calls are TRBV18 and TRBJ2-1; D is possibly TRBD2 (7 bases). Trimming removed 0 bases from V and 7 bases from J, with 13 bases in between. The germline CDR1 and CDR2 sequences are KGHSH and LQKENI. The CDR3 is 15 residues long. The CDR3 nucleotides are TGTGCCAGCTCACCACCGGGGGGGGCGTTAAATGAGCAGTTCTTC. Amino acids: CASSPPGGALNEQFF.

As DNA, the CDR3 is TGTGCCAGCAGCCAAACGGGACTAGCGTCATACGAGCAGTACTTC. This gives the protein CASSQTGLASYEQYF. The V and J genes are TRBV4-2 and TRBJ2-7; 10 nucleotides line up with TRBD2. Trimming at V came to 2 bases and at J to 4 bases, leaving 5 bases not matched to a gene. Germline V gene sequence: CDR1 LGHNA, CDR2 YNFKEQ. This CDR3 has 15 amino acids.

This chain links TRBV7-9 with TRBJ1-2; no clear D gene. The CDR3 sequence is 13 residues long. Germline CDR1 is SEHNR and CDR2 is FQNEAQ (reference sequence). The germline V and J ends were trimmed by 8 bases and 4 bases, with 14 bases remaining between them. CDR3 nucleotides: TGTGCCAGCGCCGAGCGGATCTCCTATGGCTACACCTTC. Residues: CASAERISYGYTF.

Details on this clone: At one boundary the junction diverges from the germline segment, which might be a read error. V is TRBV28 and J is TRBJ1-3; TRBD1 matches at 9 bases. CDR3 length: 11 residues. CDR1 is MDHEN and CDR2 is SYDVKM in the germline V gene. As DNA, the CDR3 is TGTGCCAGCAGTGCCGGGACAGGGAGGGATTTT. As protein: CASSAGTGRDF.

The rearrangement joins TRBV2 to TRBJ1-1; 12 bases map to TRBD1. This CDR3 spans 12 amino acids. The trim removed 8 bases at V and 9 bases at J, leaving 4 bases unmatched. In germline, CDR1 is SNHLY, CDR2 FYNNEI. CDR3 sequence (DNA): TGTGCCAGCGCGGGACAGGGGGCTAAAGCTTTCTTT. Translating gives CASAGQGAKAFF.

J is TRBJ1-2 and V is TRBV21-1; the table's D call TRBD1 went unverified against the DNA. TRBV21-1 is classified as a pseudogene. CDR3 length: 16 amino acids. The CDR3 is CASSKNGAEPNYGYTF. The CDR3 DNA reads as TGTGCCAGCAGCAAAAATGGGGCGGAACCTAACTATGGCTACACCTTC.

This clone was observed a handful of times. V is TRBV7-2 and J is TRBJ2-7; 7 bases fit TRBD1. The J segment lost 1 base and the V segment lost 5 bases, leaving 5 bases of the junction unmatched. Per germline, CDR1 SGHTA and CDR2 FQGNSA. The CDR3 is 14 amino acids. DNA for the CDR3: TGTGCCAGCAGCCTACGGACAGGATCCTACGAGCAGTACTTC. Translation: CASSLRTGSYEQYF.

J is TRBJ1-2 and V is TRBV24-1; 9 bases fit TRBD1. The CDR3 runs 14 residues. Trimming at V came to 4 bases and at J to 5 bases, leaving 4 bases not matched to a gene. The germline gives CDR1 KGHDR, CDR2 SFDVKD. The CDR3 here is CATSDQGQGYGYTF. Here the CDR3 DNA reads TGTGCCACCAGTGACCAAGGACAGGGGTATGGCTACACCTTC.

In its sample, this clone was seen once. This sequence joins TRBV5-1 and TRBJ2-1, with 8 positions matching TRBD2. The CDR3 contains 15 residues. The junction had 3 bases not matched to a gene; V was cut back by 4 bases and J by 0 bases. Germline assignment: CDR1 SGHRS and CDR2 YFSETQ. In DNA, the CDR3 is TGCGCCAGCAGCCCCCTAGCGGGCTCCTACAATGAGCAGTTCTTC. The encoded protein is CASSPLAGSYNEQFF.

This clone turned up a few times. The CDR3 is CASSGQGNAGELFF. The CDR3 bases are TGTGCCAGCAGTGGCCAGGGAAATGCCGGGGAGCTGTTTTTT. The J gene is TRBJ2-2, the V gene TRBV2; possible D gene TRBD1, 5 bases. The V gene lost 4 bases and the J gene lost 6 bases, with 12 bases spanning the gap. CDR3 length: 14 amino acids. Germline lookup yields CDR1 SNHLY and CDR2 FYNNEI.

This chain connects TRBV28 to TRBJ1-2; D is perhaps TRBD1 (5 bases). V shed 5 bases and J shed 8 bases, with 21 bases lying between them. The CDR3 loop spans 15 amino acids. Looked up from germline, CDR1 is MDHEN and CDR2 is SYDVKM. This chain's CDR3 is CASSPVGGLGEGYTF. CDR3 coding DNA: TGTGCCAGCAGTCCGGTCGGGGGATTAGGAGAAGGCTACACCTTC.

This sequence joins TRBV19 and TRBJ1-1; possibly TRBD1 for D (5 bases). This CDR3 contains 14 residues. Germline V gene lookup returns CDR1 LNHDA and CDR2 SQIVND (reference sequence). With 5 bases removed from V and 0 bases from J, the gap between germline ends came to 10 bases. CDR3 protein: CASSRTRMNTEAFF. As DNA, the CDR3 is TGTGCCAGTAGTCGGACAAGAATGAACACTGAAGCTTTCTTT.

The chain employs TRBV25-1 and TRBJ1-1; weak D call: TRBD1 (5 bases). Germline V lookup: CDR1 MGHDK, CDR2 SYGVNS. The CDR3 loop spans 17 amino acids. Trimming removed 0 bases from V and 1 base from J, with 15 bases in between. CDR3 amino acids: CASSEYSTWRGNTEAFF. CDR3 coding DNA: TGTGCCAGCAGTGAATATAGTACTTGGAGGGGGAACACTGAAGCTTTCTTT.

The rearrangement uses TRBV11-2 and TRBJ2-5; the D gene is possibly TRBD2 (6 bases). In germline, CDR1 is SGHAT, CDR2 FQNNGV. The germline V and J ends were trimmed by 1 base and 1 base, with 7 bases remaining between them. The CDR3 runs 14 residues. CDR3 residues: CASSLGSGQETQYF. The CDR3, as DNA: TGTGCCAGCAGCTTAGGTAGCGGCCAAGAGACCCAGTACTTC.

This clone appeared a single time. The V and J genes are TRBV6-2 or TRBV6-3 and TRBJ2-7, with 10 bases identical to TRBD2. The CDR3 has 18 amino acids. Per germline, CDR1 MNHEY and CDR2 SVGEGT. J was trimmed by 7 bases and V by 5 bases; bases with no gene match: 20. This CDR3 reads CASSRGPQREGPSGEQYF. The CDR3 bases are TGTGCCAGCAGTAGAGGGCCTCAGCGGGAGGGCCCCTCCGGAGAGCAGTACTTC.

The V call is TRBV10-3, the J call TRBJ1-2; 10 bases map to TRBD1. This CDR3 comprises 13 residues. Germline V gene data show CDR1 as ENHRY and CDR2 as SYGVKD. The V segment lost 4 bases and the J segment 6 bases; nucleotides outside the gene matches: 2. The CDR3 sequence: CAISVGTGDGYTF. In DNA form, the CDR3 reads TGTGCCATCAGTGTAGGGACAGGGGATGGCTACACCTTC.

The CDR3 DNA reads as TGCGCCAGCAGCCCCCAGGTTGGGGGGAATGAGCAGTTCTTC. The encoded protein is CASSPQVGGNEQFF. The chain links TRBV5-1 to TRBJ2-1, with a possible D match to TRBD2 (6 bases). The germline V gene encodes CDR1 SGHRS and CDR2 YFSETQ. Trimming shortened V by 4 bases and J by 7 bases, and 15 bases separated the two germline ends. The CDR3 has 14 residues.

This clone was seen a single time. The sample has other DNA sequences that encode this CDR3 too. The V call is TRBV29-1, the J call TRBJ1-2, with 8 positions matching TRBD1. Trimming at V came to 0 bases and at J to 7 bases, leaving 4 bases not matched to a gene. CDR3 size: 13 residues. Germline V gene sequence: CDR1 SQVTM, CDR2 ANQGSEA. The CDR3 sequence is CSVEDRGLGGYTF. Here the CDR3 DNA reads TGCAGCGTTGAAGACAGGGGGCTTGGTGGCTACACCTTC.

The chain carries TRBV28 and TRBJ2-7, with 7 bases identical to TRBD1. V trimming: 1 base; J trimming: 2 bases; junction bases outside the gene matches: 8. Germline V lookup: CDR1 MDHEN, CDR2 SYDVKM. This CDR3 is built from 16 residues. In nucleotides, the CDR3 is TGTGCCAGCAGTTTATTATACCCAGGGGGTACCTACGAGCAGTACTTC. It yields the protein CASSLLYPGGTYEQYF.

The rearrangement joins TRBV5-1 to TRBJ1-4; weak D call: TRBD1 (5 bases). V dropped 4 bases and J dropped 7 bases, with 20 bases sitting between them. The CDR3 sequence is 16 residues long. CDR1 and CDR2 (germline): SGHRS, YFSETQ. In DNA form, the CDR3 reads TGCGCCAGCAGCCTGGGGTCCTCAGGGCCGTTTGAAAAACTGTTTTTT. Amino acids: CASSLGSSGPFEKLFF.

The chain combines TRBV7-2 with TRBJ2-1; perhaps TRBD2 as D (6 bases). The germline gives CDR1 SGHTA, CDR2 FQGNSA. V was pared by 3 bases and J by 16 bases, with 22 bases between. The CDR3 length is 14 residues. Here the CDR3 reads CASSLRESTMSGFF. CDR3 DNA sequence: TGTGCCAGCAGCTTGCGGGAATCTACAATGAGCGGCTTCTTC.

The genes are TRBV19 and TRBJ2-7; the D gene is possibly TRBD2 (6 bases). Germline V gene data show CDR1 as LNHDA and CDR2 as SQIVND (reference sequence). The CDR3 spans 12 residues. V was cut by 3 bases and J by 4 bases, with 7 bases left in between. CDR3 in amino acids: CASSMGGYEQYF. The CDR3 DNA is TGTGCCAGTAGTATGGGGGGATACGAGCAGTACTTC.

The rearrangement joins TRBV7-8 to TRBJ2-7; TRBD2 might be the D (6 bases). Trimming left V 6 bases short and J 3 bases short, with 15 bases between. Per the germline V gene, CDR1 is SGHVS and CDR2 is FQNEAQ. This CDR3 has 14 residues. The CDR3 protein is CASSPGSIGYEQYF. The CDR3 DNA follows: TGTGCCAGCAGTCCCGGGAGCATAGGCTACGAGCAGTACTTC.

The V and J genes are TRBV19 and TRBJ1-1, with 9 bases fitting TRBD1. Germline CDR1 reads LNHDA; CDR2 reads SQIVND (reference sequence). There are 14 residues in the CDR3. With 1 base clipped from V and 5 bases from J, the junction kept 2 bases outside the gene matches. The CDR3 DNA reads TGTGCCAGTAGTATAGGGGACAGGGCTACTGAAGCTTTCTTT. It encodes CASSIGDRATEAFF.

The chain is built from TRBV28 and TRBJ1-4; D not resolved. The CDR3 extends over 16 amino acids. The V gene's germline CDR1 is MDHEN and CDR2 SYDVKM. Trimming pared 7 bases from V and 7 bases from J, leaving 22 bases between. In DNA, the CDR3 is TGTGCCAGCATCCCTTTTGGGGAGGGATCGGGTGAAAAACTGTTTTTT. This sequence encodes CASIPFGEGSGEKLFF.